This T cell receptor beta chain was profiled in a study of blood T cell repertoires in COVID-19. Per the study methods: Amplifying reference gene primers gave estimates of nucleated cell counts. TCRdb keeps only in-frame clones here, not all; method: immunoSEQ multiplex PCR. V, J and clone size reflect that table, while D and trimming were determined from the DNA. The table includes some 190,000 clones, 89% detected once. CDR3 length: 15 amino acids. CDR1 and CDR2 from the germline V gene are SGHKS and YYEKEE (reference sequence). Trimming shortened V by 9 bases and J by 0 bases, and 17 bases separated the two germline ends.

The material sequenced was PBMCs or T cells enriched from blood (not recorded which). The source of this sequence is a woman between 40 and 55 years old with acute COVID-19. The chain uses TRBV5-5 and TRBJ2-3; maybe TRBD1 (7 bases). The CDR3 DNA is TGTGCCACAGGGGGGAAGAGCTATAGCACAGATACGCAGTATTTT. This encodes CATGGKSYSTDTQYF.